Shown below are 2 T cell receptor beta chains from a single sample sequenced in a study of blood T cells in healthy people across ages. Using a J-beta primer mix together with a sample-barcoded 5' primer, a second PCR was run for roughly 7 to 12 cycles. Using its own MiXCR run on the 5' RACE reads, TCRdb lists one record per CDR3 protein. The top ten hold around 41% of the sample, which has over 700,000 distinct CDR3 sequences, roughly 50% seen once. Sequencing was performed on blood. The origin of the receptors is a man older than 75 in good health.

The J gene is TRBJ2-7, the V gene TRBV7-8; D unresolved. The V gene lost 4 bases and the J gene lost 2 bases, with 12 bases spanning the gap. The CDR3 length is 14 residues. Germline CDR1 reads SGHVS; CDR2 reads FQNEAQ. CDR3 sequence reads: CASSSGVKTYEQYF. The CDR3 nucleotides read TGTGCCAGCAGCTCCGGAGTCAAAACCTACGAGCAGTACTTC.

The rearrangement links TRBV20-1 to TRBJ2-7, with unresolved D. Looked up from germline, CDR1 is DFQATT and CDR2 is SNEGSKA (reference sequence). The CDR3 is made up of 12 amino acids. Trimming stripped 3 bases from V and 1 base from J, with 7 bases between. The CDR3 nucleotides are TGCAGTGCTAGCGTCACATCCTACGAGCAGTACTTC. Its translation: CSASVTSYEQYF.